Here is one T cell receptor beta chain with its context. Profiling relied on immunoSEQ multiplex PCR, and the TCRdb table lists in-frame clones only, not all of them. The profile shows roughly 680,000 clones, 72% of them singletons. Trimming cost V 6 bases and J 11 bases, with 13 bases left between them. Germline-derived CDR1 and CDR2 are MNHGY and SAAAGT. The CDR3 sequence is 11 residues long. These data are taken from a study of shared clonotypes between healthy human individuals. This sequence originates from a woman under 40 in good health. Source material: memory CD4+ T cells sorted from blood. Indicated subset: CD45RA-negative fraction. This chain links TRBV6-8 with TRBJ1-1; no definite D call. CDR3 nucleotide sequence: TGTGCCAGCAGCTCGATGGTGGAGGCTTTCTTT. Amino acid sequence: CASSSMVEAFF.